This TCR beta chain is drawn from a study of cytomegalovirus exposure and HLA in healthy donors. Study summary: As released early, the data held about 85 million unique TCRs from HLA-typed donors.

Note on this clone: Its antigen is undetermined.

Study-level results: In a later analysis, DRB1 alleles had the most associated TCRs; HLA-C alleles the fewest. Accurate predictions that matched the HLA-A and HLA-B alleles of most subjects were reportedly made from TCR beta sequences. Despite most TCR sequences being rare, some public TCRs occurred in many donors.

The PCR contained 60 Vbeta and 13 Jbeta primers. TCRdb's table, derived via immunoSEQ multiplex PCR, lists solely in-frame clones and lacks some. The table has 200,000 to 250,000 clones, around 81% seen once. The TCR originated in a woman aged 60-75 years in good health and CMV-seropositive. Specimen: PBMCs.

The CDR3 region is CASSPGYLAGELFF. The DNA for the CDR3 is TGTGCCAGCTCACCGGGCTACTTGGCCGGGGAGCTGTTTTTT. This chain uses TRBV18 with TRBJ2-2; no reliable D call. Germline assignment: CDR1 KGHSH and CDR2 LQKENI. There are 14 residues in the CDR3. V lost 3 bases to trimming and J lost 6 bases, with 11 bases between them.